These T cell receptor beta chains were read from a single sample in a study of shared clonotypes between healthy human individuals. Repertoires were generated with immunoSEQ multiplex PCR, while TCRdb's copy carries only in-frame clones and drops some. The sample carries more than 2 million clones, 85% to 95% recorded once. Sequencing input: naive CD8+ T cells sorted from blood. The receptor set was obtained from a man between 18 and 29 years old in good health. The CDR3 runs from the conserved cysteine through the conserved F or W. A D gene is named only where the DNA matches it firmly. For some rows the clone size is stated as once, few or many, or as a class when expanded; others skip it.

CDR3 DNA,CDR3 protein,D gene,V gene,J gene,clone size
TGTGCCAGCAGTTTATTTAGCGATAGGTCGGGGATGATCCAAGAGACCCAGTACTTC,CASSLFSDRSGMIQETQYF,.,TRBV28,TRBJ2-5,.
TGCGCCAGCAGCCAAGTAGTCACCGACTACGAGCAGTACTTC,CASSQVVTDYEQYF,.,TRBV4-1,TRBJ2-7,.
TGTGCCAGCAGCTTACTTCTGGGGCCGTCCTCTGGAAACACCATATATTTT,CASSLLLGPSSGNTIYF,.,TRBV13,TRBJ1-3,.
TGTGCCAGCAGTCCCACGACCTTGACGGCGAACACCGGGGAGCTGTTTTTT,CASSPTTLTANTGELFF,.,TRBV27,TRBJ2-2,.
TGTGCCAGCAGCCCAGGGGGCCCCTCCTACGAGCAGTACTTC,CASSPGGPSYEQYF,TRBD1,TRBV11-3,TRBJ2-7,.
TGCGCCAGCAGTGAGGCAGGGGGTGACGAGCAGTACTTC,CASSEAGGDEQYF,TRBD1,TRBV10-1,TRBJ2-7,few
TGTGCCAGCAGGGGAAAAAGCTCCTACGAGCAGTACTTC,CASRGKSSYEQYF,.,TRBV28,TRBJ2-7,.
TGTGCCAGTAGTATGCTTCGAGACAGGATGCTCCTAGCCAAAAACATTCAGTACTTC,CASSMLRDRMLLAKNIQYF,.,TRBV19,TRBJ2-4,.
TGTGCCAGCAGCTTGGGGCGCGACTATGGCTACACCTTC,CASSLGRDYGYTF,.,TRBV13,TRBJ1-2,.
TGTGCCAGCAGCCCCCCCTTCAATGACGAAGCTTTCTTT,CASSPPFNDEAFF,.,TRBV7-9,TRBJ1-1,.
TGTGCCAGCAGCTTAATACTAGCGGGAGGCTCTCCCCGCACAGATACGCAGTATTTT,CASSLILAGGSPRTDTQYF,TRBD2,TRBV7-8,TRBJ2-3,.
TGTGCCAGCATGGGGCGTGGGAAGAGCTCTGGAAACACCATATATTTT,CASMGRGKSSGNTIYF,.,TRBV27,TRBJ1-3,few
TGCGCCAGCAGCCAAGTTTGGGGGAATTACTCCTACAATGAGCAGTTCTTC,CASSQVWGNYSYNEQFF,.,TRBV4-3,TRBJ2-1,.
TGTGCCAGCAGCGTGGAAGAGGGTGGTAGTTCACCCCTCCACTTT,CASSVEEGGSSPLHF,.,TRBV9,TRBJ1-6,.
TGTGCCAGCAGGATAGGGGACAGGGTCGATGAAAAACTGTTTTTT,CASRIGDRVDEKLFF,TRBD1,TRBV6-7,TRBJ1-4,.
TGTGCCAGTACACCGGGACAGGGGATGAACACTGAAGCTTTCTTT,CASTPGQGMNTEAFF,TRBD1,TRBV19,TRBJ1-1,.
TGCAGCGTTGAGGAGGGAGGTTATGGCTACACCTTC,CSVEEGGYGYTF,.,TRBV29-1,TRBJ1-2,.
TGCGCCAGCAGCCAACGGAGCGGGGGGTACAATGAGCAGTTCTTC,CASSQRSGGYNEQFF,TRBD2,TRBV4-3,TRBJ2-1,.
TGCAGCGCTCAGGGGGGAGGGAACACTGAAGCTTTCTTT,CSAQGGGNTEAFF,TRBD1,TRBV29-1,TRBJ1-1,.
TGTGCCAGCAGCTCAGCTGGCTCGGGTTACGCTATGGATGAGCAGTTCTTC,CASSSAGSGYAMDEQFF,.,TRBV5-4,TRBJ2-1,.
TGTGCCTCCGGACTAGCGGGCGTAAATGAGCAGTTCTTC,CASGLAGVNEQFF,TRBD2,TRBV10-3,TRBJ2-1,.
TGTGCCAGCAGCCCGGGACATCGGGGCGAGCAGTACTTC,CASSPGHRGEQYF,.,TRBV6-5,TRBJ2-7,.
TGTGCCAGCAGCGTTGGAGGACTCATCAGCTCTGGGGCCAACGTCCTGACTTTC,CASSVGGLISSGANVLTF,.,TRBV9,TRBJ2-6,.
TGTGCCAGCAGCTTGGTACAGGGGGTCACCGGGGAGCTGTTTTTT,CASSLVQGVTGELFF,TRBD1,TRBV7-9,TRBJ2-2,.
TGTGCCTGGGGACGGGAGGGCGAGCAGTACTTC,CAWGREGEQYF,TRBD2,TRBV30,TRBJ2-7,.
TGTGCCAGCAGTTTATATTTGAACACTGAAGCTTTCTTT,CASSLYLNTEAFF,.,TRBV27,TRBJ1-1,.
TGTGCCACCGTTGATCCACCCAGCTATGGCTACACCTTC,CATVDPPSYGYTF,.,TRBV28,TRBJ1-2,.
TGTGCCAGCAGCGGGACAGGGGGCTACACTGAAGCTTTCTTT,CASSGTGGYTEAFF,TRBD1,TRBV9,TRBJ1-1,.
TGTGCCAGCAGGAGCGACAACCTGAACACTGAAGCTTTCTTT,CASRSDNLNTEAFF,.,TRBV7-8,TRBJ1-1,.
TGTGCCAGCGGAAACAACGGAGGGAACACTGAAGCTTTCTTT,CASGNNGGNTEAFF,.,TRBV6-5,TRBJ1-1,.
TGTGCCAGCAGCTTAGTTCAGACCTACGAGCAGTACTTC,CASSLVQTYEQYF,.,TRBV7-9,TRBJ2-7,.
TGTGCCAGCGGGACCGGGACAATTCCAGAGACCCAGTACTTC,CASGTGTIPETQYF,.,TRBV27,TRBJ2-5,.
TGTGCCAGCAGTTTATCGGCCCCTAGAGAGCAGTACTTC,CASSLSAPREQYF,.,TRBV27,TRBJ2-7,.
TGTGCCAGCAGTTTATCACAGGGAGGCGACACTGAAGCTTTCTTT,CASSLSQGGDTEAFF,.,TRBV27,TRBJ1-1,.
TGTGCCAGCAGCTTGGGGTGGGGGCCCTCCTACGAGCAGTACTTC,CASSLGWGPSYEQYF,.,TRBV5-6,TRBJ2-7,.
TGTGCCAGCAGCCAGGACGGAGAGGGGCTAGCGATCGAGCAGTACTTC,CASSQDGEGLAIEQYF,.,TRBV14,TRBJ2-7,.
TGTGCCAGCAGCGCCCCCACAGGTACCCGGCCCTACGAGCAGTACTTC,CASSAPTGTRPYEQYF,.,TRBV5-4,TRBJ2-7,.
TGTGCCAGCAGTGCGTCGATATTGGCGGCGCAGTATTTT,CASSASILAAQYF,.,TRBV6-5,TRBJ2-3,once
TGTGCCAGCAGCCAAGAAGCGGGACAGGGGGCCCACGAGCAGTACTTC,CASSQEAGQGAHEQYF,TRBD1,TRBV14,TRBJ2-7,.
TGTGCCAGCAGTTTAGGGGTGAATGAGCAGTTCTTC,CASSLGVNEQFF,.,TRBV28,TRBJ2-1,.
TGTGCCAGCAGTTCCTCGGACAGGATGGATAGCAATCAGCCCCAGCATTTT,CASSSSDRMDSNQPQHF,TRBD1,TRBV28,TRBJ1-5,.
TGCGCCAGCAGCCAAGAGGACTTAGCGGCAGGCTACACCTTC,CASSQEDLAAGYTF,.,TRBV4-1,TRBJ1-2,.
TGTGCCAGCCAGTCAGTGTTGTGGGACGAGCAGTACTTC,CASQSVLWDEQYF,.,TRBV11-2,TRBJ2-7,once
TGTGCCAGCAGCACTCTTGGGGCGGTTAATGAAAAACTGTTTTTT,CASSTLGAVNEKLFF,.,TRBV7-9,TRBJ1-4,.
TGTGCCACCAGCAGAGATGGGGAGGGGGCTGATGAAAAACTGTTTTTT,CATSRDGEGADEKLFF,TRBD1,TRBV15,TRBJ1-4,.
TGTGCCAGCATGGGGACAGGATATGGCTACACCTTC,CASMGTGYGYTF,TRBD1,TRBV2,TRBJ1-2,.
TGTGCCAGTAGTATTGGGCCTCCCTCCTACGAGCAGTACTTC,CASSIGPPSYEQYF,.,TRBV19,TRBJ2-7,.
TGTGCCTGGAGTGACTCTGGAAACACCATATATTTT,CAWSDSGNTIYF,.,TRBV30,TRBJ1-3,.
TGTGCCAGCAGTTCCGGGGACGGACTAAACACCGGGGAGCTGTTTTTT,CASSSGDGLNTGELFF,.,TRBV6-5,TRBJ2-2,.
TGTGCCAGCTCACCAGGACAGGCGAACACCGGGGAGCTGTTTTTT,CASSPGQANTGELFF,TRBD1,TRBV18,TRBJ2-2,once
TGTGCCAGCAGCTTAAATGGGGAGGCCTTTGGCTACACCTTC,CASSLNGEAFGYTF,.,TRBV13,TRBJ1-2,.
TGTGCCTGGAGTGTCGGACAGATCCTCTATGGCTACACCTTC,CAWSVGQILYGYTF,.,TRBV30,TRBJ1-2,once
TGTGCCAGCAGCAATATCCAGACGTCTAACTATGGCTACACCTTC,CASSNIQTSNYGYTF,.,TRBV7-9,TRBJ1-2,.
TGTGCCAGCAGGCTGGCCTTCGATGGGCCGAGGACTGAAGCTTTCTTT,CASRLAFDGPRTEAFF,.,TRBV6-6,TRBJ1-1,.
TGTGCCAGCTCACCAGGTGCAGGCGGGTCCTACGAGCAGTACTTC,CASSPGAGGSYEQYF,.,TRBV18,TRBJ2-7,.
TGTGCCAGAAGCGACGACAGGGGTGATGGACAGCCCCAGCATTTT,CARSDDRGDGQPQHF,TRBD1,TRBV5-3,TRBJ1-5,.
TGTGCTAGTGGTTTGACCGACCGTGGGGAAGGCTACGAGCAGTACTTC,CASGLTDRGEGYEQYF,.,TRBV12-5,TRBJ2-7,.
TGTGCCAGCAGTCACAGGGGGCTTAATGAAAAACTGTTTTTT,CASSHRGLNEKLFF,TRBD1,TRBV28,TRBJ1-4,.